This T cell receptor (beta chain) was captured by sequencing in a study of CD8 T cells in Susac syndrome. V dropped 6 bases and J dropped 3 bases, with 13 bases sitting between them. This CDR3 has 14 amino acids. The germline CDR1 and CDR2 sequences are LNHNV and YYDKDF (reference sequence). Random-hexamer reverse transcription was applied to roughly 0.5 to 1 ug RNA. Amplification of the TCR beta CDR3 was carried out by immunoSEQ multiplex PCR, which spanned a total of 54 Vbeta and 13 Jbeta segments. One entry per CDR3 protein results from TCRdb running MiXCR on the immunoSEQ multiplex PCR reads. The profile covers 150,000 or so distinct CDR3 sequences, with 80% to 95% appearing a single time and around 0.13% taken by the ten largest. From blood CD8+ and CD4+ T cells, the TCR beta chain was sequenced. Findings and limits, study-wide: An acknowledgment was made by the study that its TCR sequencing and HLA analysis involved relatively few individuals.

Details on this clonotype: The antigen is not known.

The chain carries TRBV15 and TRBJ2-3; weak D call: TRBD1 (5 bases). The specimen was CD4+ T cells from PBMCs. This sequence originates from a human donor in good health. CDR3 residues: CATRLSKGTDTQYF. CDR3 in DNA: TGTGCCACCAGATTGAGTAAGGGGACAGATACGCAGTATTTT.